What follows are 21 T cell receptor beta chains derived from one specimen sequenced in a study of blood T cell repertoires in COVID-19 (TCRdb year 2020). Receptors were amplified or captured by the immunoSEQ multiplex PCR assay. TCRdb stores this immuneACCESS table with in-frame sequences only. Part of the clones is absent; in the studies checked, under half of the shortfall reflects unresolved V genes, and no reason is known for the rest. In this sample the table shows about 260,000 clones, approximately 90% of which occur a single time. Jointly, the top ten make up about 4% of the sample. The material sequenced was peripheral blood. The source of these receptors is a woman between 40 and 50 years old with acute or convalescent COVID-19.

The chain recombines TRBV12-3 or TRBV12-4 with TRBJ2-5, with a possible D match to TRBD2 (6 bases). The V and J ends lost 5 bases and 5 bases respectively, with 9 bases between them. CDR3 length equals 12 residues. The CDR3 loop reads CASSRTKETQYF. DNA for the CDR3: TGTGCCAGCAGTCGGACTAAGGAGACCCAGTACTTC.

The chain joins TRBV7-2 to TRBJ2-3; unclear D gene. There are 15 residues in the CDR3. In germline, CDR1 is SGHTA, CDR2 FQGNSA. Trimming took off 3 bases at V and 3 bases at J, with 13 bases between the two ends. CDR3: CASSFRVLRTDTQYF. In nucleotides, the CDR3 is TGTGCCAGCAGCTTTCGGGTCCTGAGAACAGATACGCAGTATTTT.

The genes are TRBV5-8 and TRBJ1-1; D not certain. The germline CDR1 and CDR2 sequences are SGHTS and YDEGEE. V dropped 2 bases and J dropped 1 base, with 21 bases sitting between them. The CDR3 spans 18 residues. The DNA of the CDR3 is TGTGCCAGCAGCTTTGTTATTCCGCGGCGAGTTGAGAACACTGAAGCTTTCTTT. It translates to CASSFVIPRRVENTEAFF.

The rearrangement links TRBV13 to TRBJ2-4; 8 nucleotides align to TRBD1. The length of the CDR3 is 14 residues. The germline gives CDR1 PRHDT, CDR2 FYEKMQ (reference sequence). J gave up 1 base and V 5 bases, and 1 base lay outside the gene matches. CDR3 DNA: TGTGCCAGCAGCGGGGACAGGGCCAAAAACATTCAGTACTTC. This translates into CASSGDRAKNIQYF.

The chain has TRBV5-1 and TRBJ2-3; the D gene is possibly TRBD2 (5 bases). The germline V gene has CDR1 SGHRS and CDR2 YFSETQ. The CDR3 has 13 amino acids. Deletions cut 4 bases from V and 4 bases from J, with 10 bases between. The CDR3: CASSTGLPDTQYF. The CDR3 coding sequence is TGCGCCAGCAGCACTGGACTTCCAGATACGCAGTATTTT.

This clone was observed a single time. This rearrangement joins TRBV2 to TRBJ1-2, with 10 bases lining up with TRBD1. The J segment lost 1 base and the V segment lost 7 bases, leaving 6 bases of the junction unmatched. CDR1 is SNHLY, CDR2 FYNNEI, per germline. CDR3 length: 15 amino acids. The CDR3 spells CASNRGQGSNYGYTF. CDR3 bases: TGTGCCAGCAATCGGGGACAGGGGAGTAACTATGGCTACACCTTC.

This sequence joins TRBV18 and TRBJ1-1; perhaps TRBD1 as D (6 bases). With 2 bases removed from V and 1 base from J, the gap between germline ends came to 14 bases. The germline V gene encodes CDR1 KGHSH and CDR2 LQKENI. This CDR3 contains 16 residues. CDR3 sequence reads: CASSPSNRASNTEAFF. The CDR3 DNA reads as TGTGCCAGCTCACCAAGTAACAGGGCGTCGAACACTGAAGCTTTCTTT.

This clone has just a few counts. The chain couples TRBV25-1 to TRBJ2-3; the D is unclear. The CDR3 spans 13 residues. The germline CDR1 and CDR2 sequences are MGHDK and SYGVNS. The germline V and J ends were trimmed by 4 bases and 4 bases, with 9 bases remaining between them. For the CDR3, the DNA is TGTGCCAGCAGTGCCCCCTCCCCAGATACGCAGTATTTT. Amino acid sequence: CASSAPSPDTQYF. The full variable domain, completed using reference TRBV25-1 and TRBJ2-3, is EADIYQTPRYLVIGTGKKITLECSQTMGHDKMYWYQQDPGMELHLIHYSYGVNSTEKGDLSSESTVSRIRTEHFPLTLESARPSHTSQYLCASSAPSPDTQYFGPGTRLTVL.

The rearrangement links TRBV24-1 to TRBJ2-1; 10 nucleotides match TRBD1. The V segment lost 2 bases and the J segment 7 bases; nucleotides outside the gene matches: 10. Germline V gives CDR1 KGHDR, CDR2 SFDVKD. The CDR3 consists of 17 residues. The DNA for the CDR3 is TGTGCCACCAGTGATTGGACGCGGGGACAGGGGATAAATGAGCAGTTCTTC. It codes for CATSDWTRGQGINEQFF.

The gene calls are TRBV29-1 and TRBJ1-5; D is perhaps TRBD1 (5 bases). CDR1 is SQVTM, CDR2 ANQGSEA, per germline. Trimming shortened V by 7 bases and J by 2 bases, and 12 bases separated the two germline ends. The CDR3 runs 13 residues. The CDR3 spells CSASPGGNQPQHF. CDR3 bases: TGCAGCGCCTCCCCGGGGGGCAATCAGCCCCAGCATTTT.

In DNA form, the CDR3 reads TGCGCCAGCAGCCAAGAGGTCGCCTTTCGGGAGCCCCAGCATTTT. It translates to CASSQEVAFREPQHF. The chain combines TRBV4-1 with TRBJ1-5, with D unresolved. The ends were cut back, 0 bases at V and 8 bases at J, with 14 bases in the middle. Germline CDR1 and CDR2: MGHRA and YSYEKL. The CDR3 has 15 residues.

The chain combines TRBV6-5 with TRBJ2-1; TRBD2 aligns across 8 bases. Unmatched junction bases numbered 9, after V lost 6 bases and J lost 11 bases. The CDR3 sequence is 13 residues long. Germline V gene lookup returns CDR1 MNHEY and CDR2 SVGAGI. DNA for the CDR3: TGTGCCAGCAGGGGGCGGGGACTAGGCAAGCAGTTCTTC. This encodes CASRGRGLGKQFF.

The chain is built from TRBV3-1 (or the pseudogene TRBV3-2) and TRBJ1-6, with TRBD1 identical over 8 bases. V shed 1 base and J 7 bases; nucleotides not matched to a gene: 9. Per the germline V gene, CDR1 is LGHDT and CDR2 is YNNKEL (reference sequence). The CDR3 runs 17 residues. The CDR3, as DNA: TGTGCCAGCAGCCAAGGCTCCGGGACAGGCCCAAATTCACCCCTCCACTTT. This sequence encodes CASSQGSGTGPNSPLHF.

V and J are TRBV7-3 and TRBJ2-3, with a tentative D call TRBD2 (5 bases). Trimming shortened V by 2 bases and J by 4 bases, and 10 bases separated the two germline ends. Germline V lookup: CDR1 SGHTA, CDR2 FQGTGA. The length of the CDR3 is 14 residues. The DNA for the CDR3 is TGTGCCAGCAGCTTATCGGGATGGGCAGATACGCAGTATTTT. It codes for CASSLSGWADTQYF.

The CDR3 here is CASSVHQSGRNEQFF. The CDR3 nucleotides read TGTGCCAGCAGCGTCCACCAGTCGGGGAGAAATGAGCAGTTCTTC. The J gene is TRBJ2-1, the V gene TRBV9, with D possibly matching TRBD2 (5 bases). V dropped 2 bases and J dropped 7 bases, with 16 bases sitting between them. CDR1 and CDR2 (germline): SGDLS, YYNGEE. This CDR3 contains 15 residues.

The chain couples TRBV19 to TRBJ1-2, with D uncertain. The CDR3 sequence is 15 residues long. Trimming pared 4 bases from V and 4 bases from J, leaving 16 bases between. Germline V gene data show CDR1 as LNHDA and CDR2 as SQIVND (reference sequence). CDR3 region: CASSKDTTEAYGYTF. CDR3 nucleotide sequence: TGTGCCAGTAGTAAAGACACGACGGAGGCCTATGGCTACACCTTC.

The rearrangement links TRBV6-2 or TRBV6-3 to TRBJ2-5; TRBD2 aligns across 10 bases. This CDR3 spans 18 amino acids. J gave up 4 bases and V 0 bases, and 11 bases lay outside the gene matches. Germline lookup yields CDR1 MNHEY and CDR2 SVGEGT. The CDR3 loop is CASSYSNLAGALGETQYF. The DNA of the CDR3 is TGTGCCAGCAGTTACTCAAACCTAGCGGGGGCCCTTGGAGAGACCCAGTACTTC.

The rearrangement uses TRBV5-1 and TRBJ1-2; D remains unclear. Germline CDR1 is SGHRS and CDR2 is YFSETQ. This CDR3 has 17 residues. V gave up 0 bases and J gave up 2 bases, with 17 bases separating them. This CDR3 is CASSLVAGGRENYGYTF. The CDR3 DNA reads as TGCGCCAGCAGCTTGGTGGCGGGAGGGAGAGAGAACTATGGCTACACCTTC.

This clone was seen a single time. J is TRBJ2-5 and V is TRBV11-3; possible D gene TRBD2, 5 bases. In germline, CDR1 is SGHNT, CDR2 YENEEA. V gave up 4 bases and J gave up 0 bases, with 9 bases separating them. This CDR3 spans 14 amino acids. The CDR3 protein is CASSSPGDQETQYF. The CDR3 DNA follows: TGTGCCAGCAGCTCCCCCGGGGACCAAGAGACCCAGTACTTC.

The sample holds a few counts of this clone. The chain links TRBV18 to TRBJ2-7; D call uncertain. CDR3 length equals 13 residues. Germline V CDR1 and CDR2: KGHSH, LQKENI. V was pared by 4 bases and J by 6 bases, with 13 bases between. The CDR3 loop is CASSQSTEFEQYV. The CDR3 DNA reads TGTGCCAGCTCACAGTCTACAGAGTTCGAGCAGTACGTC.

This clone was recorded once. This chain uses TRBV6-5 with TRBJ2-1, with 9 bases matching TRBD1. V lost 6 bases, J lost 3 bases, and 6 bases stayed unmatched. CDR1 is MNHEY and CDR2 is SVGAGI in the germline V gene. CDR3 length: 15 residues. The CDR3 spells CASSSGTGSYNEQFF. DNA of the CDR3: TGTGCCAGCAGCTCCGGGACAGGGAGCTACAATGAGCAGTTCTTC.